This TCR beta chain was recorded in a study of T-cell memory formation after mild COVID-19. The wider study: Largely donor-specific TCR clusters were found.

This clonotype has more than one count but fewer than ten. Its matching antigen is unknown. Study observations and caveats: Contracting clones, day 15 to 85, had balanced CD4/CD8, and later expanders favored CD4+.

Using constant-segment primers, 5'RACE produced TCR alpha and TCR beta cDNA libraries carrying sample barcodes and UMIs. MiXCR, run by TCRdb on the 5' RACE reads, gives a single entry per CDR3 protein. The repertoire consists of 300,000 to 350,000 distinct CDR3 sequences, with roughly an eighth occurring once and the leading ten covering around 23%. The V end lost 6 bases, the J end lost 5 bases, and 13 bases lay between the germline ends. This CDR3 has 13 residues. Germline CDR1 and CDR2: MDHEN and SYDVKM. V gene TRBV28 combines with J gene TRBJ1-1; possible D gene TRBD1, 5 bases. The material sequenced was PBMCs or a T cell subset sorted from them (not recorded which). The origin of this receptor is a man between 18 and 29 years old who had mild COVID-19 (a few samples of this study predate the infection). Cell type and time point are not known. The CDR3 region has the DNA TGTGCCAGCAGGCTCGGGGGTCGGACTGAAGCTTTCTTT. Translated: CASRLGGRTEAFF.